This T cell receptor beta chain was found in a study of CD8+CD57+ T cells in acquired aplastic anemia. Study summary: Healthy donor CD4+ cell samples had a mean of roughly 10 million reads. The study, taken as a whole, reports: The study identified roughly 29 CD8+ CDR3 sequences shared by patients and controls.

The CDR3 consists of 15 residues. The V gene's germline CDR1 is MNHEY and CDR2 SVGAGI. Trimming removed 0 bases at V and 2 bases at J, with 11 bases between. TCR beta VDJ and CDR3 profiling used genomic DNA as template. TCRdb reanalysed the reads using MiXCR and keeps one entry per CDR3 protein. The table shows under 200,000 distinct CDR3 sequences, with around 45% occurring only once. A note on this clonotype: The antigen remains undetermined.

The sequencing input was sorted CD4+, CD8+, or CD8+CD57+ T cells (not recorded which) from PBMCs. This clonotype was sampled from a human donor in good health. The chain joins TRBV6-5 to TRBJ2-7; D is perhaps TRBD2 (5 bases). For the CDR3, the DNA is TGTGCCAGCAGTTACTCTGGGAGACAAACCTACGAGCAGTACTTC. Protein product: CASSYSGRQTYEQYF.